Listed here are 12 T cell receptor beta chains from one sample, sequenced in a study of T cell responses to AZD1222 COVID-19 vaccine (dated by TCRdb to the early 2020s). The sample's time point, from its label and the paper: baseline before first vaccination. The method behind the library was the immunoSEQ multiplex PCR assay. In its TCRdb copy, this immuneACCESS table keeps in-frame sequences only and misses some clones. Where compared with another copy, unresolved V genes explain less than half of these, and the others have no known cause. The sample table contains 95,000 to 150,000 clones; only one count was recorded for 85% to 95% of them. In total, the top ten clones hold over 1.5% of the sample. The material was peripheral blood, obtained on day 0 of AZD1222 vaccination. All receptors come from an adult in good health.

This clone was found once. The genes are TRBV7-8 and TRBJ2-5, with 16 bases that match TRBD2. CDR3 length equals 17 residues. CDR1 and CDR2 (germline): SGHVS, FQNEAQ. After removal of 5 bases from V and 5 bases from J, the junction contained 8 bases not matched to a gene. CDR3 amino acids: CASSGRPGLAGGETQYF. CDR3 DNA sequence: TGTGCCAGCAGCGGTCGCCCGGGACTAGCGGGAGGGGAGACCCAGTACTTC.

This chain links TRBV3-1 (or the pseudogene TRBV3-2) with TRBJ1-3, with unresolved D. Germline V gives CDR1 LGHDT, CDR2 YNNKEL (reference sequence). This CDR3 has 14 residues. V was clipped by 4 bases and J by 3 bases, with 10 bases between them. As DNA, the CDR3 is TGTGCCAGCAGCCTACTCGGACTTGGAAACACCATATATTTT. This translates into CASSLLGLGNTIYF.

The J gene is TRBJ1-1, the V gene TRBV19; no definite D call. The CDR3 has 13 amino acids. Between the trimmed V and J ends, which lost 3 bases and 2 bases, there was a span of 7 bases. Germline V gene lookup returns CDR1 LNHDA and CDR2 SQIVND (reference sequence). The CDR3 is CASSMKSNTEAFF. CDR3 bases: TGTGCCAGTAGTATGAAAAGCAACACTGAAGCTTTCTTT.

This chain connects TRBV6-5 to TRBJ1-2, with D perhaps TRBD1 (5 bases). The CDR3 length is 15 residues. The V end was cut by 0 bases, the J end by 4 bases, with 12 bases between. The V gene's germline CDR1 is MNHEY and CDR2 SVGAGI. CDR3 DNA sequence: TGTGCCAGCAGTTACTCGAGAGGGGTTGGCTATGGCTACACCTTC. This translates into CASSYSRGVGYGYTF.

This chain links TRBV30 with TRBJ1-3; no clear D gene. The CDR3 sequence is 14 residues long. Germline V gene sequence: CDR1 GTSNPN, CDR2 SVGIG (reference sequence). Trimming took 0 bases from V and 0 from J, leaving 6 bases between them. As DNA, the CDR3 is TGTGCCTGGAGTGTTGGGAGCTCTGGAAACACCATATATTTT. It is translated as CAWSVGSSGNTIYF.

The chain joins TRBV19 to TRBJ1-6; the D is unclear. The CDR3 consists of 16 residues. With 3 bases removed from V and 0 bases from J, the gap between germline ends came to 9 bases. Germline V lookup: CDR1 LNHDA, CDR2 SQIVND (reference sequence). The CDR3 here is CASSMYLSSYNSPLHF. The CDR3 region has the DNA TGTGCCAGTAGTATGTACCTGAGCTCCTATAATTCACCCCTCCACTTT.

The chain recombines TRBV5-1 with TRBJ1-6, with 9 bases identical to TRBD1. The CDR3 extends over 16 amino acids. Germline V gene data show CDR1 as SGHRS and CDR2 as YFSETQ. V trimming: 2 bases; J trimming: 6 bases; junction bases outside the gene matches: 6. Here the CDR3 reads CASSFLGQGVNSPLHF. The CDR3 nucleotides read TGCGCCAGCAGCTTTCTGGGACAGGGCGTTAATTCACCCCTCCACTTT. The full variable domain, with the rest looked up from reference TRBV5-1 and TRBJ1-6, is KAGVTQTPRYLIKTRGQQVTLSCSPISGHRSVSWYQQTPGQGLQFLFEYFSETQRNKGNFPGRFSGRQFSNSRSEMNVSTLELGDSALYLCASSFLGQGVNSPLHFGNGTRLTVT.

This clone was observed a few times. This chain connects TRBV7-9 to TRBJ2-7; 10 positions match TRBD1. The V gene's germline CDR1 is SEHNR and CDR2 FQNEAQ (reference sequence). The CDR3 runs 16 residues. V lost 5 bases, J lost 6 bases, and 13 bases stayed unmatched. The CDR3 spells CASSPTTGGGFGEQYV. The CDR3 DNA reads TGTGCCAGCAGCCCCACGACAGGGGGCGGCTTCGGCGAGCAGTACGTC.

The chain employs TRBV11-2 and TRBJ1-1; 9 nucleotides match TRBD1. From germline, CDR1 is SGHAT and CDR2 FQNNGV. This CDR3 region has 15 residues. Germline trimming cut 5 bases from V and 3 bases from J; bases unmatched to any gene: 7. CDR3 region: CASSPVQGADTEAFF. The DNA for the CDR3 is TGTGCCAGCAGCCCGGTACAGGGGGCTGACACTGAAGCTTTCTTT.

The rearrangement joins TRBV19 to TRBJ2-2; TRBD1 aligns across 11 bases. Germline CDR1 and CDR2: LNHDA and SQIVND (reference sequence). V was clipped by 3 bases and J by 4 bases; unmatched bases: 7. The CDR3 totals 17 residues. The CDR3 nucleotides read TGTGCCAGTAGTATTTTCGGACAGGGGGCTGGCACCGGGGAGCTGTTTTTT. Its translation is CASSIFGQGAGTGELFF.

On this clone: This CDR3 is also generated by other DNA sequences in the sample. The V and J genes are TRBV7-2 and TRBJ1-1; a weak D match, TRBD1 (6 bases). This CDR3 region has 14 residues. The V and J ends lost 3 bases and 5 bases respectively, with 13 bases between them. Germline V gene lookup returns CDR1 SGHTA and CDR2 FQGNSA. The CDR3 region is CASSFAQGQTEAFF. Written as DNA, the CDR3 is TGTGCCAGCAGCTTCGCCCAGGGGCAAACTGAAGCTTTCTTT.

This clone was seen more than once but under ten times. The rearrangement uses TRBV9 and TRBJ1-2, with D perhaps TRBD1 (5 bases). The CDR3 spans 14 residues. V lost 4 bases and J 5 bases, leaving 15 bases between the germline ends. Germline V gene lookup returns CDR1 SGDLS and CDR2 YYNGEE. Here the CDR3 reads CASSTRDLRYGYTF. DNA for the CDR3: TGTGCCAGCAGCACCCGGGACCTGCGATATGGCTACACCTTC.